These T cell receptor beta chains were read from a single sample in a study of T-cell reconstitution after alpha-beta-depleted transplantation in children. TCRdb re-derived calls from the PCR reads in MiXCR, one entry per CDR3 protein. Of approximately 85,000 distinct CDR3 sequences in the sample, 13% to 15% were seen once. The specimen comprised PBMCs, mostly from graft donor cells, sampled 180 days after TCRalphabeta/CD19-depleted stem cell transplant. These receptors came from a male patient aged 2-15 years who had a stem cell transplant for acute lymphoblastic leukemia, so the T cells may come from the graft donor. CDR3s include the opening cysteine and the closing phenylalanine or tryptophan. D genes are given only for firm matches. The size of a clone is reported for some rows only, either as once, few or many, or as a class for expanded clones.

D: TRBD2
size: many
V: TRBV20-1
J: TRBJ2-2
length: 18
DNA: TGCAGTGCTAGATGGCGGGGGAGACTGAAAACGAACACCGGGGAGCTGTTTTTT
CDR3: CSARWRGRLKTNTGELFF

D: TRBD2
size: NA
V: TRBV5-6
J: TRBJ2-2
length: 17
DNA: TGTGCCAGCAGCTTACCTAGCGGGGGGCCGGGCACCGGGGAGCTGTTTTTT
CDR3: CASSLPSGGPGTGELFF

D: NA
size: few
V: TRBV2
J: TRBJ2-5
length: 13
DNA: TGTGCCACCCCAGGAGGGGGGCAAGAGACCCAGTACTTC
CDR3: CATPGGGQETQYF

D: TRBD1
size: few
V: TRBV20-1
J: TRBJ1-2
length: 12
DNA: TGCAGGACAGGGGCCCCATCCTATGGCTACACCTTC
CDR3: CRTGAPSYGYTF

D: NA
size: NA
V: TRBV6-5
J: TRBJ1-2
length: 12
DNA: TGTGCCAGCAGCAGGAACAGGGTCGGCTACACCTTC
CDR3: CASSRNRVGYTF

D: NA
size: few
V: TRBV29-1
J: TRBJ2-1
length: 12
DNA: TGCAGCGTTGAAGAGGCCGGGGATGAGCAGTTCTTC
CDR3: CSVEEAGDEQFF

D: NA
size: NA
V: TRBV7-7
J: TRBJ2-2
length: 15
DNA: TGTGCTAGCAGCTTATGGCAGGAGAACACCGGGGAGCTGTTTTTT
CDR3: CASSLWQENTGELFF

D: NA
size: NA
V: TRBV18
J: TRBJ1-6
length: 15
DNA: TGTGCCAGCTCATATCTCCGGACCGATAATTCACCCCTCCACTTT
CDR3: CASSYLRTDNSPLHF

D: NA
size: few
V: TRBV4-2
J: TRBJ2-1
length: 18
DNA: TGTGCCAGCAGCCCACATCCCGAAGGCTACCTGGAGAACAATGAGCAGTTCTTC
CDR3: CASSPHPEGYLENNEQFF

D: TRBD1
size: NA
V: TRBV11-2
J: TRBJ2-2
length: 19
DNA: TGTGCCAGCAGCTTAGAGGGACAGGGAGGATATTGGAACACCGGGGAGCTGTTTTTT
CDR3: CASSLEGQGGYWNTGELFF

D: NA
size: NA
V: TRBV28
J: TRBJ2-7
length: 14
DNA: TGTGCCAGCAGAGGCCAGGGGAAGGCCTACGAGCAGTACTTC
CDR3: CASRGQGKAYEQYF

D: NA
size: few
V: TRBV5-1
J: TRBJ2-7
length: 12
DNA: TGCGCCAGCAGCTTGAGCGGTCTCGAGCAGTACTTC
CDR3: CASSLSGLEQYF

D: TRBD1
size: few
V: TRBV7-9
J: TRBJ2-1
length: 16
DNA: TGTGCCAGCAGACCCCGGACAGGGAGCTCCTACAATGAGCAGTTCTTC
CDR3: CASRPRTGSSYNEQFF

D: NA
size: many
V: TRBV9
J: TRBJ1-6
length: 14
DNA: TGTGCCAGCAGCGTGACGGATATGAATTCACCCCTCCACTTT
CDR3: CASSVTDMNSPLHF

D: NA
size: many
V: TRBV7-2
J: TRBJ2-3
length: 12
DNA: TGTGCCAGCAGCTTAGCCGTGGATACGCAGTATTTT
CDR3: CASSLAVDTQYF

D: TRBD2
size: NA
V: TRBV10-3
J: TRBJ2-1
length: 17
DNA: TGTGCCATCAGTGAGTCGAGCTCCGGGACTAGGCGGAATGAGCAGTTCTTC
CDR3: CAISESSSGTRRNEQFF

D: NA
size: few
V: TRBV5-1
J: TRBJ2-7
length: 13
DNA: TGCGCCAGCAGCTTGGAGGGGAAGAACGAGCAGTACTTC
CDR3: CASSLEGKNEQYF

D: NA
size: many
V: TRBV20-1
J: TRBJ1-2
length: 11
DNA: TGCAGTGCTAGAGATCGTGGAGGCTACACCTTC
CDR3: CSARDRGGYTF

D: TRBD1
size: few
V: TRBV5-1
J: TRBJ1-2
length: 14
DNA: TGCGCCAGCAGCTTGGCCCAGGGGGAGTATGGCTACACCTTC
CDR3: CASSLAQGEYGYTF

D: NA
size: few
V: TRBV5-1
J: TRBJ2-1
length: 15
DNA: TGCGCCAGCAGCCAAGGACTGGGCTCCTACAATGAGCAGTTCTTC
CDR3: CASSQGLGSYNEQFF